A selection of T cell receptor beta chains follows, all from one sample in a study of T cell repertoires in cytomegalovirus infection. Their specific antigens are unknown. TCRdb analysed the reads with MiXCR anew, one entry per CDR3 protein. The sample lists some 130,000 distinct CDR3 sequences, more than 25% occurring once. Sequencing was performed on CD8+ T cells from cultured PBMCs, taken from culture after CMV antigen stimulation. These receptors were collected from a human donor in good health (CMV status not recorded). Some clones in this sample may be carry-over from other donors' samples. Each CDR3 is given with its conserved first and last residue. The D gene is left open where the match is weak. The listing skips clone size in some rows; elsewhere it reads once, few, many or a size class.

TRBV19	NA	TRBJ1-1	NA	TGTGCCACAACAGAGTTCGATTTTGGAACCACTGAAGCTTTCTTT	CATTEFDFGTTEAFF
TRBV10-2	NA	TRBJ2-1	NA	TGCGCCAGCAGTATACTAGCTTCCTACAATGAGCAGTTCTTC	CASSILASYNEQFF
TRBV12-3/TRBV12-4	many	TRBJ2-3	NA	TGTGCCAGCAGTTCCTCCGGGCAATACACAGATACGCAGTATTTT	CASSSSGQYTDTQYF
TRBV13	NA	TRBJ2-3	TRBD1	TGTGCCAGCAGCCCCGGACAGGGTAATCATGGTACGCAGTATTTT	CASSPGQGNHGTQYF
TRBV7-9	NA	TRBJ1-1	NA	TGTGCCAGCAGCTCTCTTAAGCCTGAAGCTTTCTTT	CASSSLKPEAFF
TRBV28	few	TRBJ2-1	NA	TGTGCCAGCAGCCCCGCCCAGGGAGGATCCTACAATGAGCAGTTCTTC	CASSPAQGGSYNEQFF
TRBV4-1	NA	TRBJ2-7	NA	TGCGCCAGCAGCCAAGGGTGGGTAGTCGCTCAGTACGAGCAGTACTTC	CASSQGWVVAQYEQYF
TRBV12-3/TRBV12-4	NA	TRBJ2-3	NA	TGTGCCAGCAGTTATGGTAGCACAGATACGCAGTATTTT	CASSYGSTDTQYF
TRBV12-3/TRBV12-4	few	TRBJ1-1	NA	TGTGCCAGCAGTTTCTCATCCTTACGGAACACTGAAGCTTTCTTT	CASSFSSLRNTEAFF
TRBV7-9	many	TRBJ2-7	NA	TGTGCCAGCAGCTTAGCCGGATCTTCCTACGAGCAGTACTTC	CASSLAGSSYEQYF
TRBV7-9	many	TRBJ1-1	TRBD1	TGTGCCAGTGAGACAGGGATGAACACTGAAGCTTTCTTT	CASETGMNTEAFF
TRBV6-5	NA	TRBJ2-1	TRBD2	TGTGCCAGCAGGTCCGGGACTAGCGGCTACAATGAGCAGTTCTTC	CASRSGTSGYNEQFF
TRBV7-8	many	TRBJ2-3	TRBD1	TGTGCCAGCAGTCCATGGGGACAGGGGGACACAGATACGCAGTATTTT	CASSPWGQGDTDTQYF
TRBV4-1	NA	TRBJ2-2	NA	TGCGCCAGCAACTTGGGGGAGAACACCGGGGAGCTGTTTTTT	CASNLGENTGELFF
TRBV7-9	few	TRBJ2-3	TRBD1	TGTGCCAGCAGCTCCTGGACAGGGATAGATACGCAGTATTTT	CASSSWTGIDTQYF
TRBV2	NA	TRBJ2-1	NA	TGTGCCAGCAGTGCCGGCAGAAGCAATGAGCAGTTCTTC	CASSAGRSNEQFF
TRBV7-6	many	TRBJ1-1	NA	TGTGCCAGCAGCTTAATCCCGGACACTGAAGCTTTCTTT	CASSLIPDTEAFF
TRBV7-3	few	TRBJ2-3	NA	TGTGCCAGCAGCCCGTCTAACACAGATACGCAGTATTTT	CASSPSNTDTQYF
TRBV27	NA	TRBJ1-1	NA	TGTGCCAGCTTCAGGGGTAATACTGAAGCTTTCTTT	CASFRGNTEAFF
TRBV27	NA	TRBJ1-5	TRBD1	TGTGCCAGCAGTTTATCGACAGGGCTTAATCAGCCCCAGCATTTT	CASSLSTGLNQPQHF
TRBV2	few	TRBJ1-2	NA	TGTGCCAGCAGTGAAGAAGGGACACCGTCAGGCTATGGCTACACCTTC	CASSEEGTPSGYGYTF
TRBV12-3/TRBV12-4	NA	TRBJ2-3	NA	TGTGCCAGCAGTTTAATGGGCCGCACAGATACGCAGTATTTT	CASSLMGRTDTQYF
TRBV12-3/TRBV12-4	NA	TRBJ2-5	TRBD2	TGTGCCAGCAGAGGACTAGCGGGGGGGTACGAGACCCAGTACTTC	CASRGLAGGYETQYF
TRBV19	few	TRBJ1-1	NA	TGTGCCAGTAGTGAGGACCTCGGGGCGGCTGAAGCTTTCTTT	CASSEDLGAAEAFF
TRBV20-1	many	TRBJ2-3	NA	TGCAGTGCTAGAGATCTTGGAGGGGCGGATACGCAGTATTTT	CSARDLGGADTQYF
TRBV7-6	many	TRBJ1-5	NA	TGTGCCAGCAGCCTGGGAGGGTGGGACCAGCCCCAGCATTTT	CASSLGGWDQPQHF
TRBV7-6	few	TRBJ2-2	TRBD1	TGTGCCAGCAGCGTTGGACAGGGAAGCCTGGCCGGGGAGCTGTTTTTT	CASSVGQGSLAGELFF
TRBV20-1	few	TRBJ2-7	NA	TGCAGTGCTAGAGGGCAGGGAGCCTACGAGCAGTACTTC	CSARGQGAYEQYF
TRBV7-6	few	TRBJ2-1	TRBD2	TGTGCCAGCAGTTTACCCCTAGCGGGGGCCGGGGATGAGCAGTTCTTC	CASSLPLAGAGDEQFF
TRBV3-1	NA	TRBJ2-7	TRBD2	TGTGCCAGCAGCCCCGGGACTAACCTATACGAGCAGTACTTC	CASSPGTNLYEQYF
TRBV4-1	NA	TRBJ2-7	NA	TGCGCCAGCAGCCAATGGGAGGGGGGCCTTTACGAGCAGTACTTC	CASSQWEGGLYEQYF
TRBV6-6	NA	TRBJ1-1	NA	TGTGCCAGCAGTGACGATAGGCGAAACACTGAAGCTTTCTTT	CASSDDRRNTEAFF
TRBV2	few	TRBJ2-5	NA	TGTGCCAGCAGTGAGTCGGGGCTCCAAGAGACCCAGTACTTC	CASSESGLQETQYF
TRBV6-1	few	TRBJ2-1	TRBD1	TGTGCCAGCAGTGAATTCTTGGGACAGGGCACCTACAATGAGCAGTTCTTC	CASSEFLGQGTYNEQFF